This T cell receptor (beta chain) was identified in a study of blood T cell repertoires in COVID-19. In the study overall: Spain, Italy and the United States supplied samples that represented acute and convalescent COVID-19.

Measured with immunoSEQ multiplex PCR; TCRdb has only the in-frame clones, and not every one. The profile shows a few hundred thousand clones, 70% to 85% of them singletons. Participants, about 18 to 90 years old, spanned approximately 26 US areas. Cohort allocation depended upon clinical history that participants reported. Specimen: PBMCs or T cells enriched from blood (not recorded which). The clonotype comes from a woman aged 40 to 50 with acute COVID-19.

In DNA form, the CDR3 reads TGTGCCAGCAGTTTTCAAGGTGCGGCGGGAGCACGGGACAATGAGCAGTTCTTC. As protein: CASSFQGAAGARDNEQFF. This rearrangement joins TRBV27 to TRBJ2-1; 7 bases are shared with TRBD2. The CDR3 runs 18 residues. Trimming removed 3 bases from V and 5 bases from J; junction bases left unmatched: 16. The germline CDR1 and CDR2 sequences are MNHEY and SMNVEV (reference sequence).